This T cell receptor beta chain was observed in a study of regulatory T cells in long-lasting Graves disease. Time point reported: newly diagnosed GD, antithyroid drugs for less than 3 months. Isolated PBMC RNA provided the starting material for the TCR library. To make TCR beta libraries, researchers used iRepertoire HTBI primers and Arm-PCR of CDR3 regions. From the multiplex PCR reads, TCRdb called clonotypes with MiXCR, one entry per CDR3 protein. This table holds around 400,000 distinct CDR3 sequences, 10% to 15% found once. This clonotype has at least ten counts. V lost 0 bases to trimming and J lost 7 bases; unmatched junction nucleotides: 2. This CDR3 comprises 13 residues. Germline V gene data show CDR1 as GTSNPN and CDR2 as SVGIG (reference sequence). The same sample was also studied in work on T cells in Graves' hyperthyroidism and ophthalmopathy.

The V call is TRBV30, the J call TRBJ1-5, with 8 nucleotides matching TRBD1. This clonotype originated in a woman between 18 and 29 years old with Graves disease. The source material was peripheral blood mononuclear cells (PBMCs), sampled at new diagnosis, from a patient treated with antithyroid drugs. This CDR3 is CAWSVTGGQPQHF. The CDR3 coding sequence is TGTGCCTGGAGTGTCACAGGGGGACAGCCCCAGCATTTT.